This is a list of T cell receptor beta chains from one sample in a study of blood T cells in healthy people across ages. From the 5' RACE reads, TCRdb called clonotypes with MiXCR, one entry per CDR3 protein. The sample lists 600,000 or so distinct CDR3 sequences, approximately 30% occurring once. The material sequenced was blood. The source of these receptors is a woman of 80 years or more in good health. Each CDR3 is given with its conserved first and last residue.

J gene | V gene | CDR3 protein
TRBJ2-7 | TRBV6-1 | CASIGTGTYEQYF
TRBJ1-4 | TRBV4-1 | CASSQVPTGNEKLFF
TRBJ2-3 | TRBV14 | CASSQDINRGFTDTQYF
TRBJ2-1 | TRBV2 | CASSEVYNEQFF
TRBJ2-7 | TRBV27 | CASGGMTGGSYEQYF
TRBJ2-2 | TRBV19 | CASSTGTGDTGELFF
TRBJ1-6 | TRBV10-3 | CAISEGQINSPLHF
TRBJ1-3 | TRBV7-2 | CASSLARAGNTIYF
TRBJ2-6 | TRBV11-2 | CASSSSNLTTARGANVLTF
TRBJ2-1 | TRBV6-1 | CASSESRGRLNEQFF
TRBJ1-6 | TRBV5-1 | CASSLETGQSPLHF
TRBJ2-1 | TRBV9 | CASSSMSEDEQFF
TRBJ1-2 | TRBV6-2/TRBV6-3 | CASSDRAIYGYTF
TRBJ2-1 | TRBV24-1 | CAASDQLAGVDEQFF
TRBJ2-7 | TRBV7-8 | CASSSTGVDNEQYF
TRBJ2-5 | TRBV7-8 | CASSPAWDRPWAQYF
TRBJ2-1 | TRBV2 | CASSGIGNEQFF
TRBJ2-7 | TRBV20-1 | CSARELAGSYEQYF
TRBJ2-1 | TRBV5-6 | CASRIIGGEQFF
- | TRBV6-6 | CASSYSTEQYF
TRBJ2-1 | TRBV11-3 | CASSLTSTSDEQFF
TRBJ2-5 | TRBV20-1 | CSAIDPPQETQYF
- | TRBV5-5 | CASSFTGEVGETQYF
TRBJ2-1 | TRBV5-1 | CASSLDRGRHDEQFF
TRBJ2-1 | TRBV7-2 | CASIVEGLAGGGGEQFF
TRBJ2-2 | TRBV19 | CASRGDRRTGELFF
TRBJ2-7 | TRBV20-1 | CSARTSGNSYEQYF
TRBJ1-5 | TRBV28 | CASSWGQGGDQPQHF
TRBJ2-3 | TRBV7-3 | CASSLTLADTQYF
TRBJ1-5 | TRBV20-1 | CSARDFREGGDNQPQHF
TRBJ1-5 | TRBV12-3/TRBV12-4 | CASSFASSNQPQHF
TRBJ1-6 | TRBV27 | CASRLGGALGNSPLHF
TRBJ2-7 | TRBV7-2 | CASSSRTSYIEQYF
TRBJ1-4 | TRBV4-2 | CASSQDHFGTGSNEKLFF
TRBJ1-6 | TRBV30 | CAWSATGIGSPLHF
TRBJ2-3 | TRBV20-1 | CSAYGTSGGTDTQYF
TRBJ2-7 | TRBV6-1 | CASSPVTGAPYEQYF
TRBJ2-3 | TRBV27 | CASSSTWSSTDTQYF
TRBJ2-1 | TRBV20-1 | CSAGKGTSGGNEQFF
TRBJ2-5 | TRBV4-3 | CASSQSTITETQYF
TRBJ1-1 | TRBV5-6 | CASSPTGILTEAFF
TRBJ2-7 | TRBV18 | CASSPRRSYYEQYF
- | TRBV6-5 | CASSWTGKGSYNEQYF
TRBJ2-3 | TRBV20-1 | CSATPEASTDTQYF